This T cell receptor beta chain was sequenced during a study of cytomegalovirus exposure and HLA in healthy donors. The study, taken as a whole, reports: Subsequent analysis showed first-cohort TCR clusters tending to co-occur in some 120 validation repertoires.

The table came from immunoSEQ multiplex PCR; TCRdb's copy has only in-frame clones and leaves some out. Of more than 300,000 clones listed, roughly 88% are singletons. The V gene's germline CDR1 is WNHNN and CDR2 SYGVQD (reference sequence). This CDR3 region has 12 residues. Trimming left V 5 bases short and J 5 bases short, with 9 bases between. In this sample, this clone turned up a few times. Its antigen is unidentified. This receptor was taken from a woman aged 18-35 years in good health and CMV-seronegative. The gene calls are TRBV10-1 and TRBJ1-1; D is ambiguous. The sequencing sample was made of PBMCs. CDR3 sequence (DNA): TGCGCCAGCAGTCGCGGGGAAACTGAAGCTTTCTTT. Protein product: CASSRGETEAFF.